This TCR beta chain came from a study of blood T cell repertoires in COVID-19. The wider study: PBMCs, B-cell-depleted T cells, or T cells provided the cDNA or gDNA that made up the material.

Profiled with immunoSEQ multiplex PCR; TCRdb holds only in-frame clones, not every one. Of approximately 350,000 clones listed, less than 90% are singletons. Participants had their cohort set by participant-reported clinical history. Germline V gene lookup returns CDR1 LNHDA and CDR2 SQIVND (reference sequence). J gave up 8 bases and V 8 bases, and 16 bases lay outside the gene matches. CDR3 length equals 15 residues. The origin of this receptor is a woman aged 45-59 years who had recovered from COVID-19. The sequencing sample was made of PBMCs or T cells enriched from blood (not recorded which). The chain is built from TRBV19 and TRBJ1-2, with TRBD1 identical over 8 bases. The chain's CDR3 is CASSILLDRVRGYTF. The CDR3, as DNA: TGTGCCAGTTCTATCCTCTTGGACAGGGTTCGGGGCTACACCTTC.